Below, one T cell receptor (beta chain) is given with its context. This CDR3 spans 16 amino acids. The germline CDR1 and CDR2 sequences are SGHDN and FVKESK. V lost 0 bases and J 2 bases, leaving 11 bases between the germline ends. This sample's time point: pretreatment peripheral blood. The entry originates in a study of PD-L1 blockade in urothelial cancer. Background on the study: Prior chemotherapy in patients spanned 0 to 3 regimens. A median blood sample held approximately 150,000 T cells and approximately 83,000 unique TCRs.

Method: immunoSEQ multiplex PCR; TCRdb's copy keeps in-frame clones and lacks some. Among about 88,000 clones listed, 70% to 90% were seen once. The sequencing used PBMCs, collected around atezolizumab (anti-PD-L1) treatment. The TCR was taken from a woman aged 80 or over with urothelial cancer. The V and J genes are TRBV14 and TRBJ2-1; D gene unclear. CDR3 residues: CASSQDPRPPYNEQFF. The CDR3, as DNA: TGTGCCAGCAGCCAAGATCCCAGGCCCCCCTACAATGAGCAGTTCTTC.